This is a list of T cell receptor beta chains from one sample in a study of blood T cell repertoires in COVID-19. Sequenced by immunoSEQ multiplex PCR; TCRdb stores in-frame clones only, minus some. The sample shows about 120,000 clones, 82% of them seen only once. Sequenced material: peripheral blood. The receptors originated from a man in his 70s with acute or convalescent COVID-19. CDR3s include the opening cysteine and the closing phenylalanine or tryptophan. The D gene is left open where the match is weak. Rows may omit the clone size; those that give it use once, few, many or a size class.

j_call cdr3_length clone_size d_call v_call cdr3_nt cdr3_aa
TRBJ2-7 16 . TRBD2 TRBV3-1/TRBV3-2 TGTGCCAGCAGCCAAGGAGGCCGGGAGGCCCTCCACGAGCAGTACTTC CASSQGGREALHEQYF
TRBJ1-4 11 . . TRBV6-6 TGTGCCAGCGGTAGTTATGAAAAACTGTTTTTT CASGSYEKLFF
TRBJ2-7 15 . TRBD2 TRBV6-5 TGTGCCAGCAGTTACAGCACTAGCGCCTCCTACGAGCAGTACTTC CASSYSTSASYEQYF
TRBJ1-2 14 once . TRBV6-1 TGTGCCAGCAGTGAAATGCCTAGAACTCTTGGCTACACCTTC CASSEMPRTLGYTF
TRBJ2-7 14 . TRBD1 TRBV5-1 TGCGCCAGCAGCACCTCCGGGACAGCCTACGAGCAGTACTTC CASSTSGTAYEQYF
TRBJ2-7 14 few TRBD2 TRBV11-3 TGTGCCAGCAGCCGAAGCGGGAGAATCGACGAGCAGTACTTC CASSRSGRIDEQYF
TRBJ1-2 18 . TRBD1 TRBV10-3 TGTGCCATCAGTGAAATTGGACGGGACAGGGGGCCGAGGGGTGGCTACACCTTC CAISEIGRDRGPRGGYTF
TRBJ1-2 11 few TRBD1 TRBV6-5 TGTGCCAGCCTACAGGGGTATGGCTACACCTTC CASLQGYGYTF
TRBJ2-4 16 . . TRBV21-1 TGTGCCCGCCAACACAAACGGGGGATGACCAAAAACATTCAGTACTTC CARQHKRGMTKNIQYF
TRBJ2-2 14 . TRBD1 TRBV5-8 TGTGCCAGTACGACAGGGTTTGGCACCGGGGAGCTGTTTTTT CASTTGFGTGELFF
TRBJ2-1 13 few . TRBV5-1 TGCGCCAGCAGCGGAAACAGCTACAATGAGCAGTTCTTC CASSGNSYNEQFF
TRBJ1-4 15 . . TRBV15 TGTGCCACCAGCAGAGTCCCGACAGTTAATGAAAAACTGTTTTTT CATSRVPTVNEKLFF
TRBJ2-7 15 few TRBD2 TRBV18 TGTGCCAGCTCACCTGGGGGAGGGGTCCCCTACGAGCAGTACTTC CASSPGGGVPYEQYF
TRBJ2-1 17 once . TRBV6-4 TGTGCCAGCACCCCCCGGGCCGGGGGAAGCTCCTACAATGAGCAGTTCTTC CASTPRAGGSSYNEQFF
TRBJ2-2 17 . TRBD2 TRBV18 TGTGCCAGCTCACCACCCTCGGCGGGAGTATATACCGGGGAGCTGTTTTTT CASSPPSAGVYTGELFF
TRBJ2-1 14 . TRBD2 TRBV29-1 TGCAGCGTTGGTAGACTAGCGGTCCTCAATGAGCAGTTCTTC CSVGRLAVLNEQFF
TRBJ1-5 14 . . TRBV28 TGTGCCACCAAACAGGGTTCGTCGATTCAGCCCCAGCATTTT CATKQGSSIQPQHF
TRBJ1-5 14 . . TRBV30 TGTGCCTGGGGAACAGGATATAGCAATCAGCCCCAGCATTTT CAWGTGYSNQPQHF
TRBJ1-5 14 . . TRBV7-2 TGTGCCAGCAGCTTAGTGGGTGGAGATCAGCCCCAGCATTTT CASSLVGGDQPQHF
TRBJ1-5 17 . . TRBV28 TGTGCCAGCAGTTATGAAGGGCAGGGCCATAGCAATCAGCCCCAGCATTTT CASSYEGQGHSNQPQHF
TRBJ1-3 15 . . TRBV5-1 TGCGCCAGCAGCGGAACAGGGTTGTCTGGAAACACCATATATTTT CASSGTGLSGNTIYF
TRBJ1-6 14 . . TRBV7-9 TGTGCCAGCAGCTTATCAGGGGAAGGCTCACCCCTCCACTTT CASSLSGEGSPLHF
TRBJ1-1 12 once TRBD1 TRBV3-1/TRBV3-2 TGTGCCAGCAGCCAGGACAGGGCAAAAGCTTTCTTT CASSQDRAKAFF
TRBJ1-4 12 . . TRBV12-3/TRBV12-4 TGTGCCAGCAGTTTAAGTCGGGAAAAACTGTTTTTT CASSLSREKLFF
TRBJ2-3 14 . TRBD2 TRBV19 TGTGCCAGTCGGCGCGGGGGGAACACAGATACGCAGTATTTT CASRRGGNTDTQYF
TRBJ1-2 15 . TRBD1 TRBV6-5 TGTGCCAGCAGTCAGTATCTACAGGGGGCCTATGGCTACACCTTC CASSQYLQGAYGYTF
TRBJ2-2 16 . TRBD1 TRBV23-1 TGCGCCAGCAGGTCTAACAGGGGGCCGGGCACCGGGGAGCTGTTTTTT CASRSNRGPGTGELFF
TRBJ2-1 15 . TRBD2 TRBV4-2 TGTGCCAGCAGCCAAGTTACTAGCGGCTACAATGAGCAGTTCTTC CASSQVTSGYNEQFF
TRBJ2-2 16 . . TRBV3-1/TRBV3-2 TGTGCCAGCAGCCTCCGGGCGGGGAGGAACACCGGGGAGCTGTTTTTT CASSLRAGRNTGELFF
TRBJ2-5 15 . TRBD1 TRBV11-3 TGTGCCAGCAGCTTAGGGGACAGGGGACAAGAGACCCAGTACTTC CASSLGDRGQETQYF
TRBJ1-2 13 . TRBD1 TRBV6-5 TGTGCCAGCGGCGGACAGGGGGGCTATGGCTACACCTTC CASGGQGGYGYTF
TRBJ1-5 17 few . TRBV5-5 TGTGCCAGCAGCTTGTATTCGGCAGGCCGAAGCAATCAGCCCCAGCATTTT CASSLYSAGRSNQPQHF
TRBJ1-1 15 . . TRBV14 TGTGCCAGCAGCCAAGATAGCCCAAGGAGGACTGAAGCTTTCTTT CASSQDSPRRTEAFF
TRBJ1-3 17 . . TRBV5-4 TGTGCCAGCAGCTTTGGGGCCCGGGGGACCTCTGGAAACACCATATATTTT CASSFGARGTSGNTIYF
TRBJ2-3 15 . TRBD2 TRBV10-3 TGTGCCATCAGAATAGCGGGAGGGAACACAGATACGCAGTATTTT CAIRIAGGNTDTQYF
TRBJ2-7 14 . TRBD1 TRBV5-1 TGCGCCAGCAGCTCCCGGGACAGGGGGCTCGAGCAGTACTTC CASSSRDRGLEQYF
TRBJ2-5 14 . TRBD1 TRBV28 TGTGCCAGCAGTACCACGGGACAGCAAGAGACCCAGTACTTC CASSTTGQQETQYF
TRBJ2-4 16 once . TRBV5-6 TGTGCCAGCAACTACAGGGATACCTTAGCCAAAAACATTCAGTACTTC CASNYRDTLAKNIQYF
TRBJ1-4 15 . TRBD1 TRBV28 TGTGCCAGCAGTCCCGGACAGGGCAAGGCGGAAAAACTGTTTTTT CASSPGQGKAEKLFF
TRBJ1-1 15 . . TRBV6-5 TGTGCCAGCACCTCAGGTGGGGCAGGCAACACTGAAGCTTTCTTT CASTSGGAGNTEAFF
TRBJ1-1 14 . TRBD1 TRBV28 TGTGCCAGCAGTGGGGGACAGATAGGGCCTTTAGCTTTCTTT CASSGGQIGPLAFF
TRBJ2-7 15 . . TRBV6-5 TGTGCCAGCAGTTACGGGGGGACGGTGACCTACGAGCAGTACTTC CASSYGGTVTYEQYF